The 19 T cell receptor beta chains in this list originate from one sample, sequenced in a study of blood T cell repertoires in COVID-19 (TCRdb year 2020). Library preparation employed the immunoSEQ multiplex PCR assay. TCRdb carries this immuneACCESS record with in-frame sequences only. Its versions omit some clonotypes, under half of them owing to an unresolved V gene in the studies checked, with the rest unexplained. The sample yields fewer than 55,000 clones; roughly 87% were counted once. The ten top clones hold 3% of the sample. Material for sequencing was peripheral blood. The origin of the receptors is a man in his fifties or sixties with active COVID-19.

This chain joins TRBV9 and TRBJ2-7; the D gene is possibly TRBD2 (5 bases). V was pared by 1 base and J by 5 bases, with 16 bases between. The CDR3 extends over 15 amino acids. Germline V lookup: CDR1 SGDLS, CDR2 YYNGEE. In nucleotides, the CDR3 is TGTGCCAGCAGCGTAAGCGCGGGCGGGCCCAACGAGCAGTACTTC. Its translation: CASSVSAGGPNEQYF. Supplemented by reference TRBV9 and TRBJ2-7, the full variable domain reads DSGVTQTPKHLITATGQRVTLRCSPRSGDLSVYWYQQSLDQGLQFLIQYYNGEERAKGNILERFSAQQFPDLHSELNLSSLELGDSALYFCASSVSAGGPNEQYFGPGTRLTVT.

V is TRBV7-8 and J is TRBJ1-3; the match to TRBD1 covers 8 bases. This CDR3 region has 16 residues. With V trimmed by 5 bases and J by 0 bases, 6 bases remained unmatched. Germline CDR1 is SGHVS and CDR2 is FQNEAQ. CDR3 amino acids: CASSPGQGTSGNTIYF. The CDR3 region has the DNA TGTGCCAGCAGCCCTGGACAGGGTACCTCTGGAAACACCATATATTTT.

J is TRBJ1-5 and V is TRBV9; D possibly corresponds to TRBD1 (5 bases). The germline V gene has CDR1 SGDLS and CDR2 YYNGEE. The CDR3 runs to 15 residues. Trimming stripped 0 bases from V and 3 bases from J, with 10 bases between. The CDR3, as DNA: TGTGCCAGCAGCGTAGAGGGCAGGGTCAATCAGCCCCAGCATTTT. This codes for CASSVEGRVNQPQHF.

CDR3 loop: CASSSQGHEAFF. Here the CDR3 DNA reads TGTGCCAGCAGCTCACAGGGTCATGAAGCTTTCTTT. This chain joins TRBV7-9 and TRBJ1-1; D perhaps matches TRBD1 (6 bases). The CDR3 has 12 residues. CDR1 and CDR2 (germline): SEHNR, FQNEAQ (reference sequence). Trimming took 4 bases from V and 7 from J, leaving 10 bases between them.

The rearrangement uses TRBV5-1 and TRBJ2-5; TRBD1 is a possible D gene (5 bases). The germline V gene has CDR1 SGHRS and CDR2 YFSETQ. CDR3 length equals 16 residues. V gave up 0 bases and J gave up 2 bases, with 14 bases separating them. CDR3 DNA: TGCGCCAGCAGCTTGGGGGGCGTTCGGATTCAAGAGACCCAGTACTTC. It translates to CASSLGGVRIQETQYF.

The DNA of the CDR3 is TGCGCCAGCAGCTTGGGACACGATACAAACATTCAGTACTTC. Its protein is CASSLGHDTNIQYF. This chain links TRBV5-1 with TRBJ2-4, with D unclear. Germline loops: CDR1 SGHRS, CDR2 YFSETQ. This CDR3 is 14 amino acids long. V shed 0 bases and J shed 6 bases, with 10 bases lying between them.

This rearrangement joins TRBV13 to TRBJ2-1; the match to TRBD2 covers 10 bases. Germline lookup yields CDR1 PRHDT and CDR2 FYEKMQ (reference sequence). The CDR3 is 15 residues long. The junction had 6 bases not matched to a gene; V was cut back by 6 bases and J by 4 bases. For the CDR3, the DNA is TGTGCCAGCAGGGATGGGACTAGCGCTTACAATGAGCAGTTCTTC. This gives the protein CASRDGTSAYNEQFF. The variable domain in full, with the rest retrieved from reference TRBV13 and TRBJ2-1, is AAGVIQSPRHLIKEKRETATLKCYPIPRHDTVYWYQQGPGQDPQFLISFYEKMQSDKGSIPDRFSAQQFSDYHSELNMSSLELGDSALYFCASRDGTSAYNEQFFGPGTRLTVL.

CDR3 residues: CASSLYGNTIYF. DNA of the CDR3: TGTGCCAGCAGCTTATATGGAAACACCATATATTTT. V is TRBV7-2 and J is TRBJ1-3; D gene ambiguous. CDR1 and CDR2 (germline): SGHTA, FQGNSA. V was shortened by 2 bases and J by 3 bases, with 2 bases between the two germline ends. The CDR3 contains 12 residues.

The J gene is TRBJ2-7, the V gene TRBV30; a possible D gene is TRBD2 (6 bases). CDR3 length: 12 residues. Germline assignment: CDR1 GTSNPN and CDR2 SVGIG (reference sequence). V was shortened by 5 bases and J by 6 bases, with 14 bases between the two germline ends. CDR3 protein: CAWGDGRGEQYV. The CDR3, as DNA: TGTGCCTGGGGGGACGGGCGGGGCGAGCAGTACGTC.

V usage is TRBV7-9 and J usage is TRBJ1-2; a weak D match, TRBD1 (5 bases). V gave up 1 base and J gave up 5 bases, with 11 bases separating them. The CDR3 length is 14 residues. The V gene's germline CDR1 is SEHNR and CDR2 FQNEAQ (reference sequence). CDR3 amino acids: CASSLEGAGYGYTF. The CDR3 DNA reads TGTGCCAGCAGCTTAGAAGGCGCAGGGTATGGCTACACCTTC.

The CDR3 nucleotides read TGTGCCAGCAGCCACACTGCTGAGACTGAAGCTTTCTTT. It is translated as CASSHTAETEAFF. The chain employs TRBV3-1 (or the pseudogene TRBV3-2) and TRBJ1-1, with no clear D. The CDR3 runs 13 residues. V lost 3 bases and J 5 bases, leaving 10 bases between the germline ends. Germline CDR1 and CDR2: LGHDT and YNNKEL (reference sequence).

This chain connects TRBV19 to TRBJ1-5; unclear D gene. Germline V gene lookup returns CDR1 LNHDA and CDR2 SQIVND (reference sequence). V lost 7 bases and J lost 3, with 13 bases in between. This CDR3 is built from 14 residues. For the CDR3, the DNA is TGTGCCAGTAAAGGAGGGAGCGACAATCAGCCCCAGCATTTT. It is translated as CASKGGSDNQPQHF. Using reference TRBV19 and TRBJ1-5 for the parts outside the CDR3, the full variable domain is DGGITQSPKYLFRKEGQNVTLSCEQNLNHDAMYWYRQDPGQGLRLIYYSQIVNDFQKGDIAEGYSVSREKKESFPLTVTSAQKNPTAFYLCASKGGSDNQPQHFGDGTRLSIL.

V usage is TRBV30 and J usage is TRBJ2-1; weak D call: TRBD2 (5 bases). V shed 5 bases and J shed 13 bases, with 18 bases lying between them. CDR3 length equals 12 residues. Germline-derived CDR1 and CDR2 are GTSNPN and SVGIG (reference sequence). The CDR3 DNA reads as TGTGCCTGGTCCCGGACTCAGTTACAACAGTTCTTC. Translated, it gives CAWSRTQLQQFF.

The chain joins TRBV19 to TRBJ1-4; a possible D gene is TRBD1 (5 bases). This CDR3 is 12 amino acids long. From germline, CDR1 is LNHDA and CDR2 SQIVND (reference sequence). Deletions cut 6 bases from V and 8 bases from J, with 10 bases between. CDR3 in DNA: TGTGCCAGTAGAGTTAGGGGCGAAAAACTGTTTTTT. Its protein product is CASRVRGEKLFF.

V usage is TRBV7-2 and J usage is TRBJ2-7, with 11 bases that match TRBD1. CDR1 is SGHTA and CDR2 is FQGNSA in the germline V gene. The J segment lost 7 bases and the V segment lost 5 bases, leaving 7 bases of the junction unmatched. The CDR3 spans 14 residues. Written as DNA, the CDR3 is TGTGCCAGCAGCCTAGGACAGGGGGCGTTTGAGCAGTACGTC. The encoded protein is CASSLGQGAFEQYV.

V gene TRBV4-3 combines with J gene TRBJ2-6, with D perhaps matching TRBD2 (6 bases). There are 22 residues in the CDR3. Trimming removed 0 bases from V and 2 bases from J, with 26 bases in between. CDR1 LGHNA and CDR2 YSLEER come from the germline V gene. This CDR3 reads CASSQDLVTGLSLFAGANVLTF. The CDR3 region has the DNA TGCGCCAGCAGCCAAGATTTAGTAACGGGACTGTCCCTATTTGCTGGGGCCAACGTCCTGACTTTC.

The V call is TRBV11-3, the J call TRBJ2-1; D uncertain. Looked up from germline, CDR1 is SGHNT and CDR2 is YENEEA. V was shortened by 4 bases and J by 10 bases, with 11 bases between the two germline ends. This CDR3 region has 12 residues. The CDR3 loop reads CASSSSRVEQFF. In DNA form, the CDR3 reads TGTGCCAGCAGCTCGTCCCGCGTCGAGCAGTTCTTC.

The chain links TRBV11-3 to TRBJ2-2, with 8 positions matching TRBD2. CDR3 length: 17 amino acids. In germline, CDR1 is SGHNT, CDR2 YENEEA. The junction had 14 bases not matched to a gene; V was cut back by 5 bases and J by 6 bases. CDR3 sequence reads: CASSPERGGGRPGELFF. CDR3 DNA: TGTGCCAGCAGCCCCGAACGGGGGGGTGGCCGTCCCGGGGAGCTGTTTTTT.

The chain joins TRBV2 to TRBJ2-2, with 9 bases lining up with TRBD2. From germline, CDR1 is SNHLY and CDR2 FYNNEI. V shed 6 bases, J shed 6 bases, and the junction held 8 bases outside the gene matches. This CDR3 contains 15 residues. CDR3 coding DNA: TGTGCCAGCAGCTTCGGACTAGCGTTTGCCGGGGAGCTGTTTTTT. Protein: CASSFGLAFAGELFF.